These T cell receptor beta chains were read from a single sample in a study of post-analysis software for immune sequencing data. One entry per CDR3 protein results from TCRdb running MiXCR on the PCR reads. This repertoire shows about 460,000 distinct CDR3 sequences, approximately 45% found once; its top ten account for about 12%. The sequenced sample consisted of blood. The receptors were gathered from a girl aged 5-17 years with multiple sclerosis. Each CDR3 is given with its conserved first and last residue. Fields, in order: J gene, V gene, CDR3 protein.

>TRBJ1-2|TRBV29-1
CSVGGQGANYGYTF
>TRBJ2-3|TRBV13
CASSSETSGSTDTQYF
>TRBJ2-3|TRBV20-1
CRVATGGFADTQYF
>TRBJ2-3|TRBV12-3/TRBV12-4
CASSSDGRPTDTQYF
>TRBJ2-3|TRBV6-5
CASSYAGLANGADTQYF
>TRBJ1-2|TRBV12-3/TRBV12-4
CASSLGLGTYGYTF
>TRBJ1-5|TRBV7-9
CASSSGRAGNQPQHF
>TRBJ2-1|TRBV6-1
CASSTPSEQFF
>TRBJ1-1|TRBV9
CASSVGNTNTEAFF
>TRBJ1-5|TRBV10-3
CAISVNNQPQHF
>TRBJ2-1|TRBV5-1
CASSKEYEQFF
>TRBJ2-1|TRBV24-1
CATSDAGVEGSYNEQFF
>TRBJ2-1|TRBV28
CASSGLVGDNEQFF
>TRBJ2-1|TRBV5-1
CASAPGLAMREQFF
>TRBJ2-7|TRBV7-6
CASSLGPGTSGRAAPYEQYF
>TRBJ2-5|TRBV5-1
CASSTGRVVGETQYF
>TRBJ1-5|TRBV3-1
CASSPGTPHGNQPQHF
>TRBJ2-7|TRBV6-2/TRBV6-3
CASSYGDRSSYEQYF
>TRBJ1-2|TRBV3-1
CASSQDTSYTF
>TRBJ1-5|TRBV27
CASSLGGPGSNQPQHF
>TRBJ1-1|TRBV28
CASSFLGTEAFF
>TRBJ2-7|TRBV5-1
CAGSLTRTSGRVEQYF
>TRBJ1-2|TRBV6-6
CAGNRGPTYGYTF
>TRBJ2-5|TRBV15
CATRGQGGQETQYF
>TRBJ2-5|TRBV20-1
CRGGSSGRQGETQYF
>TRBJ2-1|TRBV7-3
CASSLGGSRYNEQFF
>TRBJ2-6|TRBV3-1
CASSQELRGSGANVLTF
>TRBJ1-2|TRBV5-1
CASSITGQGELYGYTF
>TRBJ2-7|TRBV29-1
CSVEETGQEYEQYF
>TRBJ2-7|TRBV25-1
CASSPQTGTGKYEQYF